One sample yielded the 28 T cell receptor beta chains listed below, sequenced in a study of beta chain features in type 1 diabetes (dated by TCRdb to the late 2010s). Libraries were made using the immunoSEQ multiplex PCR assay. The entire isolated RNA was reverse transcribed using the High Capacity cDNA Reverse Transcription Kit, and thus expressed TCRB transcripts were sequenced. This immuneACCESS table, as held by TCRdb, lists in-frame sequences with V and J called but not all clones. Of the missing ones, under half trace to an unresolved V gene in checked studies; the others have no known cause. This sample has about 150,000 clones in its table, and 8% to 13% of those were observed once. The ten largest clones take up around 1.2% of the sample. The specimen sequenced was naive CD4+ T cells from blood. The cell subset or site label for this specimen denotes: true naive CD4+ T cells. The receptors originated from a man aged 18 to 29 in good health.

This clone was detected ten times or more. The V gene is TRBV7-9, the J gene TRBJ2-1; D not resolved. Trimming shortened V by 5 bases and J by 5 bases, and 7 bases separated the two germline ends. The V gene's germline CDR1 is SEHNR and CDR2 FQNEAQ (reference sequence). This CDR3 region has 12 residues. The DNA of the CDR3 is TGTGCCAGCAGCGACTGGGACAATGAGCAGTTCTTC. Amino acids: CASSDWDNEQFF.

This clone was detected a few times. The chain carries TRBV25-1 and TRBJ2-3, with D hard to call. V lost 4 bases and J 0 bases, leaving 8 bases between the germline ends. Per the germline V gene, CDR1 is MGHDK and CDR2 is SYGVNS. The CDR3 is 14 residues long. For the CDR3, the DNA is TGTGCCAGCAGTGGTTCAGGTAGCACAGATACGCAGTATTTT. Encoded protein: CASSGSGSTDTQYF.

The sample holds a few counts of this clone. V gene TRBV10-2 combines with J gene TRBJ2-4, with 7 bases matching TRBD1. Germline V gene lookup returns CDR1 WSHSY and CDR2 SAAADI. The length of the CDR3 is 14 residues. The V segment lost 8 bases and the J segment 0 bases; nucleotides outside the gene matches: 4. The CDR3 bases are TGCGCCAGCGGGACAGACCTAGCCAAAAACATTCAGTACTTC. This sequence encodes CASGTDLAKNIQYF.

The V gene is TRBV30, the J gene TRBJ1-4; 7 bases agree with TRBD1. The V gene's germline CDR1 is GTSNPN and CDR2 SVGIG (reference sequence). J gave up 8 bases and V 2 bases, and 8 bases lay outside the gene matches. CDR3 size: 14 residues. CDR3 bases: TGTGCCTGGAGTCCGACGGGGACAGTCGAAAAACTGTTTTTT. Amino acid sequence: CAWSPTGTVEKLFF.

This clone was seen only a few times. The chain employs TRBV9 and TRBJ2-2, with TRBD2 as a possible D gene (5 bases). The V and J ends lost 0 bases and 7 bases respectively, with 10 bases between them. This CDR3 has 14 amino acids. CDR1 and CDR2 from the germline V gene are SGDLS and YYNGEE. DNA for the CDR3: TGTGCCAGCAGCGTAGGATCGGGGAACGGGGAGCTGTTTTTT. Amino acids: CASSVGSGNGELFF.

This clone was detected many times. V and J are TRBV5-1 and TRBJ2-3; 12 bases agree with TRBD1. V gave up 3 bases and J gave up 5 bases; unmatched junction bases: 10. Germline V gives CDR1 SGHRS, CDR2 YFSETQ. The CDR3 has 17 residues. Written as DNA, the CDR3 is TGCGCCAGCAGCTCGGGACAGGGGGCGTTCATTGTAGATACGCAGTATTTT. Its protein product is CASSSGQGAFIVDTQYF.

The table lists this clone with a few counts. V is TRBV28 and J is TRBJ2-2; 8 positions agree with TRBD2. The CDR3 loop spans 14 amino acids. Germline V CDR1 and CDR2: MDHEN, SYDVKM. Unmatched junction bases numbered 4, after V lost 6 bases and J lost 4 bases. CDR3 in DNA: TGTGCCAGCAGCCCGGGGGGGAGCACCGGGGAGCTGTTTTTT. This sequence encodes CASSPGGSTGELFF.

There are a few counts of this clone. The chain couples TRBV21-1 to TRBJ1-6; the table's D call TRBD1 went unverified against the DNA. TRBV21-1 corresponds to a pseudogene. This CDR3 spans 14 amino acids. CDR3 residues: CASSTGQGESPLHF. CDR3 sequence (DNA): TGTGCCAGCAGCACCGGACAGGGGGAATCACCCCTCCACTTT.

The chain recombines TRBV7-9 with TRBJ2-5, with TRBD2 as a possible D gene (6 bases). V was cut by 5 bases and J by 2 bases, with 12 bases left in between. CDR1 is SEHNR and CDR2 is FQNEAQ in the germline V gene (reference sequence). The CDR3 has 14 amino acids. The CDR3: CASSLHAGQETQYF. The DNA of the CDR3 is TGTGCCAGCAGCCTTCACGCGGGGCAAGAGACCCAGTACTTC.

CDR3 region: CASSKVLSQGASFRGNTEAFF. The CDR3 DNA follows: TGTGCCAGCAGCAAAGTCTTGTCTCAGGGGGCCTCATTCCGGGGGAACACTGAAGCTTTCTTT. This rearrangement joins TRBV21-1 to TRBJ1-1; the table's D call, TRBD1, has no DNA check behind it. TRBV21-1 is recorded as a pseudogene. The CDR3 totals 21 residues.

This clone was found a few times. The gene calls are TRBV18 and TRBJ2-1; the D gene is possibly TRBD2 (6 bases). This CDR3 is 16 amino acids long. CDR1 and CDR2 from the germline V gene are KGHSH and LQKENI. Trimming removed 4 bases from V and 0 bases from J, with 13 bases in between. The CDR3 region is CASSRGTPSSYNEQFF. The CDR3 region has the DNA TGTGCCAGCTCACGAGGGACTCCTAGCTCCTACAATGAGCAGTTCTTC. The full variable domain, completed using reference TRBV18 and TRBJ2-1, is NAGVMQNPRHLVRRRGQEARLRCSPMKGHSHVYWYRQLPEEGLKFMVYLQKENIIDESGMPKERFSAEFPKEGPSILRIQQVVRGDSAAYFCASSRGTPSSYNEQFFGPGTRLTVL.

At least ten counts were recorded for this clone. The CDR3 nucleotides read TGTGCCAGCACCCAAACAGATACGCAGTATTTT. This translates into CASTQTDTQYF. This chain links TRBV9 with TRBJ2-3, with D uncertain. CDR1 is SGDLS and CDR2 is YYNGEE in the germline V gene. Trimming cost V 6 bases and J 3 bases, with 5 bases left between them. CDR3 length: 11 residues.

There are a few counts of this clone. This chain connects TRBV9 to TRBJ1-4; a weak D match, TRBD1 (5 bases). The CDR3 has 13 amino acids. Trimming removed 7 bases at V and 8 bases at J, with 15 bases between. The germline V gene encodes CDR1 SGDLS and CDR2 YYNGEE. CDR3: CASGGVRQEKLFF. The CDR3 bases are TGTGCCAGCGGAGGGGTGCGGCAAGAAAAACTGTTTTTT. The full variable domain, completed using reference TRBV9 and TRBJ1-4, is DSGVTQTPKHLITATGQRVTLRCSPRSGDLSVYWYQQSLDQGLQFLIQYYNGEERAKGNILERFSAQQFPDLHSELNLSSLELGDSALYFCASGGVRQEKLFFGSGTQLSVL.

The chain couples TRBV29-1 to TRBJ2-5, with a weak D call TRBD1 (6 bases). The CDR3 spans 16 residues. Trimming stripped 8 bases from V and 5 bases from J, with 27 bases between. CDR1 is SQVTM, CDR2 ANQGSEA, per germline. The CDR3 coding sequence is TGCAGCATCAGACACCAACAGGGCTCGGGCATGGAGACCCAGTACTTC. It codes for CSIRHQQGSGMETQYF.

This clone was seen a few times. The J gene is TRBJ2-5, the V gene TRBV7-2; TRBD2 aligns across 11 bases. Germline V gene sequence: CDR1 SGHTA, CDR2 FQGNSA. With V trimmed by 0 bases and J by 5 bases, 8 bases remained unmatched. The CDR3 extends over 17 amino acids. CDR3 sequence reads: CASSLAPYSGGAETQYF. The CDR3 DNA reads as TGTGCCAGCAGCTTAGCGCCGTATAGCGGGGGGGCTGAGACCCAGTACTTC.

This chain uses TRBV7-3 with TRBJ2-5; maybe TRBD1 (6 bases). Between the trimmed V and J ends, which lost 2 bases and 11 bases, there was a span of 15 bases. The CDR3 is 13 residues long. Germline V gene sequence: CDR1 SGHTA, CDR2 FQGTGA. The CDR3 here is CASSLSPGVEQYF. CDR3 nucleotides: TGTGCCAGCAGCTTATCCCCAGGGGTGGAGCAGTACTTC.

The V and J genes are TRBV18 and TRBJ1-6, with 9 bases matching TRBD1. V lost 1 base, J lost 5 bases, and 0 bases stayed unmatched. The length of the CDR3 is 15 residues. CDR1 is KGHSH, CDR2 LQKENI, per germline. CDR3 bases: TGTGCCAGCTCACCACGGGACAGGGATAATTCACCCCTCCACTTT. This encodes CASSPRDRDNSPLHF.

The rearrangement uses TRBV6-5 and TRBJ2-1; 9 nucleotides match TRBD1. CDR1 and CDR2 from the germline V gene are MNHEY and SVGAGI. The CDR3 runs to 15 residues. V lost 6 bases and J lost 8; bases outside the gene matches: 11. The CDR3 protein is CASRARQGVFDEQFF. The CDR3 nucleotides read TGTGCCAGCAGAGCCCGACAGGGGGTTTTCGATGAGCAGTTCTTC.

This clone has just a few counts. The chain links TRBV18 to TRBJ2-2; D is ambiguous. Trimming cost V 6 bases and J 4 bases, with 15 bases left between them. The length of the CDR3 is 15 residues. From germline, CDR1 is KGHSH and CDR2 LQKENI. CDR3: CASSLFDNPTGELFF. The CDR3 DNA reads TGTGCCAGCTCGCTATTTGATAATCCCACCGGGGAGCTGTTTTTT.

The V and J genes are TRBV6-5 and TRBJ1-5; 10 bases align to TRBD1. V lost 7 bases to trimming and J lost 5 bases; unmatched junction nucleotides: 2. Germline values: CDR1 MNHEY, CDR2 SVGAGI. The CDR3 has 13 amino acids. The CDR3 sequence: CASKGTGDQPQHF. In DNA, the CDR3 is TGTGCCAGCAAGGGGACAGGGGATCAGCCCCAGCATTTT.

This clone was counted only a few times. The chain joins TRBV4-1 to TRBJ1-6; 7 nucleotides align to TRBD1. CDR1 and CDR2 from the germline V gene are MGHRA and YSYEKL. V lost 4 bases and J lost 3; bases outside the gene matches: 0. The CDR3 covers 14 residues. CDR3: CASSRDSYNSPLHF. Here the CDR3 DNA reads TGCGCCAGCAGCCGGGACAGCTATAATTCACCCCTCCACTTT.

This chain uses TRBV29-1 with TRBJ1-4, with D possibly matching TRBD1 (5 bases). The CDR3 runs 13 residues. CDR1 and CDR2 from the germline V gene are SQVTM and ANQGSEA. Deletions cut 7 bases from V and 3 bases from J, with 12 bases between. The CDR3 coding sequence is TGCAGCGGGGGGGACCTACCTAATGAAAAACTGTTTTTT. The encoded protein is CSGGDLPNEKLFF.

The genes are TRBV11-3 and TRBJ2-7; TRBD1 is a possible D gene (6 bases). Per the germline V gene, CDR1 is SGHNT and CDR2 is YENEEA. The CDR3 covers 13 residues. V lost 4 bases, J lost 8 bases, and 15 bases lay in between. CDR3 residues: CASSSDSTTKQYF. The CDR3 DNA follows: TGTGCCAGCAGCTCGGACAGCACTACGAAGCAGTACTTC. Based on the CDR3 plus reference TRBV11-3 and TRBJ2-7, the full variable domain is EAGVVQSPRYKIIEKKQPVAFWCNPISGHNTLYWYLQNLGQGPELLIRYENEEAVDDSQLPKDRFSAERLKGVDSTLKIQPAELGDSAVYLCASSSDSTTKQYFGPGTRLTVT.

The chain links TRBV15 to TRBJ2-5; TRBD2 aligns across 12 bases. J lost 2 bases, V lost 4 bases, and 5 bases had no gene match. Looked up from germline, CDR1 is LNHNV and CDR2 is YYDKDF (reference sequence). There are 16 residues in the CDR3. The CDR3 DNA sequence: TGTGCCACCAGCAAAGGACTAGCGGGGCCTCAAGAGACCCAGTACTTC. Residues: CATSKGLAGPQETQYF.

This clone was detected only a few times. The chain uses TRBV2 and TRBJ1-2, with 7 bases matching TRBD1. CDR1 is SNHLY and CDR2 is FYNNEI in the germline V gene. Unmatched junction bases numbered 14, after V lost 6 bases and J lost 4 bases. The CDR3 covers 16 residues. CDR3 residues: CASRMGAGAGGYGYTF. The CDR3 DNA reads as TGTGCCAGCAGGATGGGGGCTGGGGCAGGGGGCTATGGCTACACCTTC.

V gene TRBV18 combines with J gene TRBJ2-2; D possibly corresponds to TRBD1 (5 bases). The CDR3 covers 16 residues. Trimming left V 3 bases short and J 2 bases short, with 13 bases between. The V gene's germline CDR1 is KGHSH and CDR2 LQKENI. The CDR3 is CASSPLTASNTGELFF. The DNA of the CDR3 is TGTGCCAGCTCACCTTTGACAGCTTCTAACACCGGGGAGCTGTTTTTT.

This clone was counted a few times. V gene TRBV10-3 combines with J gene TRBJ2-3, with 8 bases that match TRBD1. Per germline, CDR1 ENHRY and CDR2 SYGVKD. The CDR3 has 15 residues. Losses at the gene ends were 2 bases for V and 7 bases for J; bases not matched to a gene: 8. The CDR3, as DNA: TGTGCCATCAGTGAGGGACAGGGCCACGGTTATACGCAGTATTTT. Residues: CAISEGQGHGYTQYF.

Only a few counts were recorded for this clone. The chain employs TRBV27 and TRBJ1-6, with TRBD1 identical over 7 bases. The ends lost 4 bases at V and 9 bases at J; junction bases unmatched: 9. Per the germline V gene, CDR1 is MNHEY and CDR2 is SMNVEV (reference sequence). The CDR3 contains 15 residues. The CDR3: CASSWRQGISSPLHF. CDR3 coding DNA: TGTGCCAGCAGTTGGCGACAGGGTATAAGTTCACCCCTCCACTTT.